A selection of T cell receptor beta chains follows, all from one sample in a study of T-cell memory formation after mild COVID-19. TCRdb analysed the 5' RACE reads with MiXCR anew, one entry per CDR3 protein. In the table there are fewer than 650,000 distinct CDR3 sequences, about 20% of which are singletons. Specimen: PBMCs or a T cell subset sorted from them (not recorded which). The receptors were gathered from an adult woman who had mild COVID-19 (a few samples of this study predate the infection). Cell type and time point are not known. The CDR3 runs from the conserved cysteine through the conserved F or W. The D gene is left open where the match is weak. Part of the rows lack a size; the others show once, few, many or a class for expanded clones.

NA	TRBJ2-1	TRBV12-3/TRBV12-4	few	CASSLQELEQFF	TGTGCCAGCAGTTTACAGGAGCTTGAGCAGTTCTTC
NA	TRBJ1-1	TRBV20-1	NA	CSARDSWNTEAFF	TGCAGTGCTAGAGACAGTTGGAACACTGAAGCTTTCTTT
NA	TRBJ2-6	TRBV3-1	NA	CASSQYKASGANVLTF	TGTGCCAGCAGCCAATATAAGGCCTCTGGGGCCAACGTCCTGACTTTC
NA	TRBJ1-2	TRBV4-1	few	CASSQGEGQLIYGYTF	TGCGCCAGCAGCCAAGGTGAAGGACAGCTCATCTATGGCTACACCTTC
NA	TRBJ2-5	TRBV27	NA	CASSLFWAQETQYF	TGTGCCAGCAGTTTATTCTGGGCCCAAGAGACCCAGTACTTC
NA	TRBJ2-7	TRBV25-1	NA	CASSELGSHEQYF	TGTGCCAGCAGTGAACTCGGGAGCCACGAGCAGTACTTC
NA	TRBJ1-1	TRBV7-9	few	CASRSHISNTEAFF	TGTGCCAGCAGGTCCCACATTAGCAACACTGAAGCTTTCTTT
NA	TRBJ2-1	TRBV12-3/TRBV12-4	NA	CASRKRQGLYNEQFF	TGTGCCAGCAGGAAACGACAGGGACTATACAATGAGCAGTTCTTC
NA	TRBJ2-7	TRBV15	NA	CATSRTGKRNYEQYF	TGTGCCACCAGCAGAACTGGCAAGCGGAACTACGAGCAGTACTTC
NA	TRBJ1-6	TRBV27	few	CASSLEAPVNFYNSPLHF	TGTGCCAGCAGTTTAGAGGCACCCGTTAACTTTTATAATTCACCCCTCCACTTT
NA	TRBJ2-7	TRBV5-6	NA	CASSGSAYEQYF	TGTGCCAGCAGCGGGAGTGCCTACGAGCAGTACTTC
NA	TRBJ1-1	TRBV14	few	CASSQGTGGIAFF	TGTGCCAGCAGCCAAGGAACAGGAGGGATCGCTTTCTTT
TRBD2	TRBJ2-1	TRBV7-6	few	CASSGRERTSGSFLYNEQFF	TGTGCCAGCAGCGGACGCGAACGGACTAGCGGGAGTTTCCTCTACAATGAGCAGTTCTTC
TRBD1	TRBJ1-2	TRBV2	few	CASSGGTENNGYTF	TGTGCCAGCAGTGGGGGGACAGAGAACAATGGCTACACCTTC
NA	TRBJ2-3	TRBV25-1	NA	CASSEGLPTDTQYF	TGTGCCAGCAGTGAGGGACTTCCCACAGATACGCAGTATTTT
TRBD2	TRBJ2-1	TRBV7-2	few	CASSFSGYSYNEQFF	TGTGCCAGCAGCTTTAGCGGGTATTCCTACAATGAGCAGTTCTTC
NA	TRBJ1-3	TRBV19	few	CASSTTDSSGNTIYF	TGTGCCAGTAGTACGACGGATTCCTCTGGAAACACCATATATTTT